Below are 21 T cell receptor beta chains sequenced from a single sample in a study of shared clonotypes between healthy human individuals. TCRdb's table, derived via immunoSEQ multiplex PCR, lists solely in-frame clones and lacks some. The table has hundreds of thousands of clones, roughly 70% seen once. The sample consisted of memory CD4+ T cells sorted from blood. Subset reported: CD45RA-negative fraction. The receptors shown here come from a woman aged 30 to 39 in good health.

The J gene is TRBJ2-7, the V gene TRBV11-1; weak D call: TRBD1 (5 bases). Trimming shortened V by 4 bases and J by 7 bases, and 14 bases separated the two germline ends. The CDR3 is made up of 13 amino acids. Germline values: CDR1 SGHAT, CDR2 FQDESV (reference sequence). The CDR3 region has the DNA TGTGCCAGCAGCTCAATTAGGGGTCGGGAGCAGTACTTC. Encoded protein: CASSSIRGREQYF. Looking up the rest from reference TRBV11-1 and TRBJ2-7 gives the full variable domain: EAEVAQSPRYKITEKSQAVAFWCDPISGHATLYWYRQILGQGPELLVQFQDESVVDDSQLPKDRFSAERLKGVDSTLKIQPAELGDSAMYLCASSSIRGREQYFGPGTRLTVT.

CDR3 amino acids: CASTRDRGYEQYF. The DNA for the CDR3 is TGTGCCAGCACCCGGGACAGGGGCTACGAGCAGTACTTC. V and J are TRBV6-5 and TRBJ2-7; 10 bases agree with TRBD1. With V trimmed by 7 bases and J by 3 bases, 3 bases remained unmatched. This CDR3 spans 13 amino acids. The germline gives CDR1 MNHEY, CDR2 SVGAGI.

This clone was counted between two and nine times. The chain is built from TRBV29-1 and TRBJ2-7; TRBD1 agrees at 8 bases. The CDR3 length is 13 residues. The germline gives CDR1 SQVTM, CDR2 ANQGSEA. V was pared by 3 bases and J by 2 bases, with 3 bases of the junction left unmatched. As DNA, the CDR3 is TGCAGCGTTGACGGGACAGGTACCTACGAGCAGTACTTC. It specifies CSVDGTGTYEQYF.

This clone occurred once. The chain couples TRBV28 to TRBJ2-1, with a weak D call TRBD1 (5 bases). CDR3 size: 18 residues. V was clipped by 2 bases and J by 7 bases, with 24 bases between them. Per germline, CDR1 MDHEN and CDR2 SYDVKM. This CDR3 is CASSLPPWDGANRNEQFF. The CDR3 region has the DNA TGTGCCAGCAGTTTACCACCTTGGGATGGGGCAAACCGAAATGAGCAGTTCTTC.

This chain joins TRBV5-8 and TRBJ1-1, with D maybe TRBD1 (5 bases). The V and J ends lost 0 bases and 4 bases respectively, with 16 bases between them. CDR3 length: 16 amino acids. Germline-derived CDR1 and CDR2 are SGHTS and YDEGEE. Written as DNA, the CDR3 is TGTGCCAGCAGCTTGGTTGTCGGGGCCGGGAGCACTGAAGCTTTCTTT. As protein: CASSLVVGAGSTEAFF.

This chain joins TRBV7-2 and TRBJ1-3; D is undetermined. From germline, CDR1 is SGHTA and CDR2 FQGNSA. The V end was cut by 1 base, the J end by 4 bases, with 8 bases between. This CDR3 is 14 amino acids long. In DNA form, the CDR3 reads TGTGCCAGCAGCTTAGTTGGAGGGGGAAACACCATATATTTT. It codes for CASSLVGGGNTIYF.

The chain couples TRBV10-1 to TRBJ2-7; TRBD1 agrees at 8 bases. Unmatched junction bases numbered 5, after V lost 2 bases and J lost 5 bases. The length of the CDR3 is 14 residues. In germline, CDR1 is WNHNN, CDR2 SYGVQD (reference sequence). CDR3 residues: CASSERQGSNEQYF. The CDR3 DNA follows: TGCGCCAGCAGTGAGAGACAGGGGAGCAACGAGCAGTACTTC.

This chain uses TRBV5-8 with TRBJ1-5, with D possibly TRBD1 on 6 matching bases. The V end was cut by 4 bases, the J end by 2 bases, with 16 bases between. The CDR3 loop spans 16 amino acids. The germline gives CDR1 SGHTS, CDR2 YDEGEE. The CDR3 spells CASSPFYRDGNQPQHF. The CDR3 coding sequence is TGTGCCAGCAGCCCTTTCTACAGGGACGGCAATCAGCCCCAGCATTTT.

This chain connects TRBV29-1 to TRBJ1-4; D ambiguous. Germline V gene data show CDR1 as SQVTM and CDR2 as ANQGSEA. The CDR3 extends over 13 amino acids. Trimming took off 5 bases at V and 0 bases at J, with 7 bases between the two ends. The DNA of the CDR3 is TGCAGCGTTACAGTCGCAACTAATGAAAAACTGTTTTTT. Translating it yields CSVTVATNEKLFF. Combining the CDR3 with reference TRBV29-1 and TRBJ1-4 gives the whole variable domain SAVISQKPSRDICQRGTSLTIQCQVDSQVTMMFWYRQQPGQSLTLIATANQGSEATYESGFVIDKFPISRPNLTFSTLTVSNMSPEDSSIYLCSVTVATNEKLFFGSGTQLSVL.

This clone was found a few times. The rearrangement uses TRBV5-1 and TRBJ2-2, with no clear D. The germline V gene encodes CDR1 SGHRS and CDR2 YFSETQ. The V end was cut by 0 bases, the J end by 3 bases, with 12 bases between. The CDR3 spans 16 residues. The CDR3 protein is CASSLAAAADTGELFF. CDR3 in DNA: TGCGCCAGCAGCTTGGCGGCGGCGGCCGACACCGGGGAGCTGTTTTTT.

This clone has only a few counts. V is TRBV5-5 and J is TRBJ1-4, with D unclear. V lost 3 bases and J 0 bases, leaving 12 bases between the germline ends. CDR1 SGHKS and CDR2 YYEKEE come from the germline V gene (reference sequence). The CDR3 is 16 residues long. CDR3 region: CASSSWETATNEKLFF. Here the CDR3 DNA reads TGTGCCAGCAGCTCCTGGGAGACTGCAACTAATGAAAAACTGTTTTTT.

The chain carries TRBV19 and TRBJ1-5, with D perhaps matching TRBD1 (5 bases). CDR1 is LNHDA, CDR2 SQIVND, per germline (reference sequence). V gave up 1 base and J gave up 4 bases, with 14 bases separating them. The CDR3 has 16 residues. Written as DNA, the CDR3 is TGTGCCAGTAGTATAGGCCGGGGGAGCTGGAATCAGCCCCAGCATTTT. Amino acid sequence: CASSIGRGSWNQPQHF.

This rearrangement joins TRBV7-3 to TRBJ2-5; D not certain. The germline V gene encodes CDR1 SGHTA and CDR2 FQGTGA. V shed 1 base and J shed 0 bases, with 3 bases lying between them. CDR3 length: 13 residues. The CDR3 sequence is CASSLSNQETQYF. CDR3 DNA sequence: TGTGCCAGCAGCTTAAGCAACCAAGAGACCCAGTACTTC.

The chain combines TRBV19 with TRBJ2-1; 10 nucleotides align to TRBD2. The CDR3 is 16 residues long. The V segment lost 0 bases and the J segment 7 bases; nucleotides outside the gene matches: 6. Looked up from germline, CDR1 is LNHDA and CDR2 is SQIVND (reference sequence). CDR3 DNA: TGTGCCAGTAGTATAGAAAGGCTAGCGGGAGCTAATGAGCAGTTCTTC. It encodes CASSIERLAGANEQFF. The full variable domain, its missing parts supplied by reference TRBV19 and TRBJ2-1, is DGGITQSPKYLFRKEGQNVTLSCEQNLNHDAMYWYRQDPGQGLRLIYYSQIVNDFQKGDIAEGYSVSREKKESFPLTVTSAQKNPTAFYLCASSIERLAGANEQFFGPGTRLTVL.

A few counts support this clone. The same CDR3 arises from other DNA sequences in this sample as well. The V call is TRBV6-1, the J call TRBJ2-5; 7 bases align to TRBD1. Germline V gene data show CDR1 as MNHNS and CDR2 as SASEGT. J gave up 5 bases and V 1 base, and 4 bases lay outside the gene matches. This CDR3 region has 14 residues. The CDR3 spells CASSEDRGLETQYF. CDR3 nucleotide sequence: TGTGCCAGCAGTGAAGACAGGGGATTGGAGACCCAGTACTTC.

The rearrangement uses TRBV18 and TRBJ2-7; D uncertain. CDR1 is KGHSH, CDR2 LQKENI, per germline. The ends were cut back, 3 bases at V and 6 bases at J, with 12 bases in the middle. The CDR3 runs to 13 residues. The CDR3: CASSPSTGVEQYF. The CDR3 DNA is TGTGCCAGCTCACCCAGTACGGGTGTCGAGCAGTACTTC.

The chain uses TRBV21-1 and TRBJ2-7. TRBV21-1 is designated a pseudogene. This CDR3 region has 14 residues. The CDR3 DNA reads TGTGCCAGCAGCAAAGTCGGGGCCCCCTACGAGCAGTACTTC. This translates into CASSKVGAPYEQYF.

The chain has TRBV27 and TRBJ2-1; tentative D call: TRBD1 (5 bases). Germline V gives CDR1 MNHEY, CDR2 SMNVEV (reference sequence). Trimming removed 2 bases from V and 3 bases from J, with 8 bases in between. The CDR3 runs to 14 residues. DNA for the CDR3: TGTGCCAGCAGTTTACAGCAGGGCTACAATGAGCAGTTCTTC. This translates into CASSLQQGYNEQFF.

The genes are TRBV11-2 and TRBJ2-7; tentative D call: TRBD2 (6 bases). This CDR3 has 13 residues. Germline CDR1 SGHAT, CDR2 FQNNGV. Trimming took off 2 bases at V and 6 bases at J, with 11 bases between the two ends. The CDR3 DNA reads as TGTGCCAGCAGCTTAACCCAAGCGGGCGAGCAGTACTTC. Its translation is CASSLTQAGEQYF.

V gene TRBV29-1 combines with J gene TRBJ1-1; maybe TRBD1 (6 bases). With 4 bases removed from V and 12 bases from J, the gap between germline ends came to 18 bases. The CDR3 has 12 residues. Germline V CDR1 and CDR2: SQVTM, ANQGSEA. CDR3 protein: CSVGTVEGATFF. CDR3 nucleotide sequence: TGCAGCGTTGGGACAGTGGAAGGTGCGACTTTCTTT. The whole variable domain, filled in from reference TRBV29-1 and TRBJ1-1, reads SAVISQKPSRDICQRGTSLTIQCQVDSQVTMMFWYRQQPGQSLTLIATANQGSEATYESGFVIDKFPISRPNLTFSTLTVSNMSPEDSSIYLCSVGTVEGATFFGQGTRLTVV.

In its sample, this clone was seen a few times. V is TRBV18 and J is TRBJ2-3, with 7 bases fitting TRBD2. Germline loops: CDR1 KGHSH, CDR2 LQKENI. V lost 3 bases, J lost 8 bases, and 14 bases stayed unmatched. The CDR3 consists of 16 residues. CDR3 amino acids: CASSPFSGDPMGTQYF. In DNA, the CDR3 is TGTGCCAGCTCACCTTTCAGCGGGGACCCGATGGGTACGCAGTATTTT. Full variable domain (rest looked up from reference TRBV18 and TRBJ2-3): NAGVMQNPRHLVRRRGQEARLRCSPMKGHSHVYWYRQLPEEGLKFMVYLQKENIIDESGMPKERFSAEFPKEGPSILRIQQVVRGDSAAYFCASSPFSGDPMGTQYFGPGTRLTVL.